These T cell receptor beta chains were read from a single sample in a study of T cells in pancreatic ductal adenocarcinoma. Sequenced by immunoSEQ multiplex PCR; TCRdb stores in-frame clones only, minus some. The repertoire includes about 2,500 clones, 84% of them detected once, and 6.5% to 7.5% sits in the top ten. The sequenced material came from pancreatic tumor tissue. These receptors were obtained from a human donor with pancreatic ductal adenocarcinoma. The CDR3 runs from the conserved cysteine through the conserved F or W. A D gene is named only where the DNA matches it firmly. Some rows mark clone size as missing; the rest say once, few, many or name a class of expanded clone.

TRBJ1-2,NA,TRBV19,NA,TGTGCCAGTAGTAACCGCGGGACGGCCCTTCGGGCCTTC,CASSNRGTALRAF
TRBJ2-1,NA,TRBV11-1,NA,TGTGCCAGCAGCTCCTACCTCCGGTACAATGAGCAGTTCTTC,CASSSYLRYNEQFF
TRBJ2-7,NA,TRBV28,once,TGTGCCAGCAGCTACCACTACGAGCAGTACTTC,CASSYHYEQYF
TRBJ1-1,NA,TRBV10-3,few,TGTGCCACGGAGGCGGGCGACACTGAAGCTTTCTTT,CATEAGDTEAFF
TRBJ1-1,TRBD1,TRBV7-9,NA,TGTGCCAGCAGTCAGACAGGGGCGAACACTGAAGCTTTCTTT,CASSQTGANTEAFF
TRBJ2-1,TRBD1,TRBV29-1,NA,TGCAGCGCCTGGACAGGGGGCAACAATGAGCAGTTCTTC,CSAWTGGNNEQFF
TRBJ2-3,NA,TRBV11-2,large,TGTGCCAGCAGCTTAGTGACTAGTTCTGTTGATACGCAGTATTTT,CASSLVTSSVDTQYF
TRBJ2-1,NA,TRBV7-9,NA,TGTGCCAGCACCATAGTTTCGGGACATCGATACAATGAGCAGTTCTTC,CASTIVSGHRYNEQFF
TRBJ2-6,NA,TRBV5-1,NA,TGCGCCAGCAGGAGCTCCGGGGCCAACGTCCTGACTTTC,CASRSSGANVLTF
TRBJ2-1,NA,TRBV6-5,NA,TGTGCCAGCAGCACCCCGGGGGGCCACAATGAGCAGTTCTTC,CASSTPGGHNEQFF
TRBJ2-3,NA,TRBV6-6,NA,TGTGCCAGCACCTCTCGACTGGTTACAGATACGCAGTATTTT,CASTSRLVTDTQYF
TRBJ1-2,TRBD1,TRBV4-1,NA,TGCGCCAGCAGCCAAGATATCCAGGGGGCGTTTGGCTACACCTTC,CASSQDIQGAFGYTF
TRBJ2-7,TRBD1,TRBV6-1,NA,TGTGCCAGCAGGGGACAGGGCATGGTATTAGGCGAGCAGTACTTC,CASRGQGMVLGEQYF
TRBJ2-5,NA,TRBV5-1,NA,TGCGCCAGCAGCTTAGAGGGCGAGACCCAGTACTTC,CASSLEGETQYF
TRBJ2-1,NA,TRBV9,NA,TGTGCCAGCAGCGTAGCGAGTGATCTGAATGAGCAGTTCTTC,CASSVASDLNEQFF
TRBJ1-4,NA,TRBV6-1,NA,TGTGCCAGCAGTGAATCGCCAGGCGAGGAAAAACTGTTTTTT,CASSESPGEEKLFF
TRBJ2-5,TRBD1,TRBV29-1,NA,TGCAGCTTGGGACAGCAAGAGACCCAGTACTTC,CSLGQQETQYF
TRBJ1-4,NA,TRBV18,once,TGTGCCAGCTCGCCGGGACAAGGTGAAAAACTGTTTTTT,CASSPGQGEKLFF
TRBJ2-1,NA,TRBV28,NA,TGTGCCAGCAGTTTCTTGGAGAGGACCTACAATGAGCAGTTCTTC,CASSFLERTYNEQFF
TRBJ2-7,NA,TRBV6-5,few,TGTGCCAGCAGTTACTCGCGGGATGGGTACGAGCAGTACTTC,CASSYSRDGYEQYF
TRBJ1-2,NA,TRBV30,NA,TGTGCCTGGAGTGTATCGGGGGGCGCTGGCACCTTC,CAWSVSGGAGTF
TRBJ1-1,NA,TRBV28,few,TGTGCCAGCAGTGAGAGAGGGAGGGTCCAAACTGAAGCTTTCTTT,CASSERGRVQTEAFF
TRBJ1-3,TRBD1,TRBV4-3,NA,TGCGCCAGCAGCCAAGAAAGACAGGGAACTGGAAACACCATATATTTT,CASSQERQGTGNTIYF
TRBJ2-3,TRBD1,TRBV6-1,NA,TGTGCCAGCAGTGACAGAGGGACAGTTAGCACAGATACGCAGTATTTT,CASSDRGTVSTDTQYF
TRBJ1-4,NA,TRBV7-9,NA,TGTGCCCTAGGCCCCAGTTATAATGAAAAACTGTTTTTT,CALGPSYNEKLFF
TRBJ1-2,NA,TRBV19,NA,TGTGCCAGTAGTACAGGCCACCGACAGTGGGGCTACACCTTC,CASSTGHRQWGYTF
TRBJ1-2,NA,TRBV28,once,TGTGCCAGCAGTTTCGGGGGGGGGCCGGGACACCTAAACTATGGCTACACCTTC,CASSFGGGPGHLNYGYTF
TRBJ1-2,NA,TRBV6-1,NA,TGTGCCAGCAGTGAAGGGGGCTCTAACTATGGCTACACCTTC,CASSEGGSNYGYTF
TRBJ2-3,TRBD2,TRBV11-2,NA,TGTGCCAGCAGCTTAGGGGCGGGAGCAGGAACAGATACGCAGTATTTT,CASSLGAGAGTDTQYF
TRBJ2-5,TRBD2,TRBV7-2,NA,TGTGCCAGCAGCCTATTAGCGGGAGGAGAGACCCAGTACTTC,CASSLLAGGETQYF
TRBJ2-7,NA,TRBV5-4,once,TGTGCCAGCAGCTTGGGTGTCGGTGAATACGAGCAGTACTTC,CASSLGVGEYEQYF
TRBJ2-2,TRBD2,TRBV5-1,NA,TGCGCCAGCAGCTGGATGAGCGGGACCACGGACACCGGGGAGCTGTTTTTT,CASSWMSGTTDTGELFF
TRBJ2-2,NA,TRBV6-6,NA,TGTGCCACTAGGCGGGTCGAAAGGAACGGGGAGCTGTTTTTT,CATRRVERNGELFF
TRBJ1-5,NA,TRBV30,NA,TGTGCCTGGAGCCGGGGGGCAGGGCAGCCCCAGCATTTT,CAWSRGAGQPQHF
TRBJ1-5,NA,TRBV19,NA,TGTGCCAGTACAGTAGGGGTAGATCAGCCCCAGCATTTT,CASTVGVDQPQHF
TRBJ2-3,TRBD2,TRBV5-1,NA,TGCGCCAGCAGCTCCTCCGGGACTAGCGGGAGGATAGATACGCAGTATTTT,CASSSSGTSGRIDTQYF
TRBJ1-6,TRBD1,TRBV18,NA,TGTGCCAGCTCGACCATGGACAGGGTTGGATCACCCCTCCACTTT,CASSTMDRVGSPLHF
TRBJ2-7,NA,TRBV7-2,NA,TGTGCCAGCAGCTCCCGGGGACTCGGAGGCTACGAGCAGTACTTC,CASSSRGLGGYEQYF
TRBJ2-1,NA,TRBV7-2,large,TGTGCCAGCAGCTTGGAATTAGCGCCGAACAATGAGCAGTTCTTC,CASSLELAPNNEQFF
TRBJ1-5,TRBD1,TRBV28,NA,TGTGCCAGCAGTTTCGTAAACTTTCGTAGACAGGGGCAAAATCAGCCCCAGCATTTT,CASSFVNFRRQGQNQPQHF
TRBJ2-3,NA,TRBV5-1,NA,TGCGCCAGCATTCTGACTAGACGTCGGACAGATACGCAGTATTTT,CASILTRRRTDTQYF
TRBJ2-5,NA,TRBV7-8,NA,TGTGCCAGCAGCTTAGCGAGAGCAGGGGTTAGCCAAGAGACCCAGTACTTC,CASSLARAGVSQETQYF
TRBJ2-1,TRBD2,TRBV4-3,NA,TGCGCCAGCAGCCAAGTAGCGGGAGTTAGCAATGAGCAGTTCTTC,CASSQVAGVSNEQFF
TRBJ2-3,NA,TRBV19,large,TGTGCCAGTGGGTACAGGGAGAAAACGCAGTATTTT,CASGYREKTQYF
TRBJ1-2,TRBD1,TRBV30,NA,TGTGCCTGGAGTGTACAGGGGGGCGCAGGTACCTTC,CAWSVQGGAGTF